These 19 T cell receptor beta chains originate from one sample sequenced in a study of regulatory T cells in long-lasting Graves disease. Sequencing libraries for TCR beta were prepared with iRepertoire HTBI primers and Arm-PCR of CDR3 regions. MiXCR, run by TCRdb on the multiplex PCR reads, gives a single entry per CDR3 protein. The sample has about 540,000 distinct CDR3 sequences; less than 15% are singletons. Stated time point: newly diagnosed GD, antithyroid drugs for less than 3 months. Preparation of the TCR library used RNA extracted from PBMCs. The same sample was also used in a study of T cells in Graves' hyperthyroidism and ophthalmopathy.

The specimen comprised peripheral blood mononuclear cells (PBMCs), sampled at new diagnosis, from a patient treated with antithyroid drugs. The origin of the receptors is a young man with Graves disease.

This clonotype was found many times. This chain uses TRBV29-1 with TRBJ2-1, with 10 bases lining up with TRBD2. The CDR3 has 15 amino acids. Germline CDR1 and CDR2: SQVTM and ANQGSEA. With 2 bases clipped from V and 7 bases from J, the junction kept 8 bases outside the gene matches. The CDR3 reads CSVETASGRLNEQFF. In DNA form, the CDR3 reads TGCAGCGTTGAAACGGCTAGCGGGAGATTGAATGAGCAGTTCTTC.

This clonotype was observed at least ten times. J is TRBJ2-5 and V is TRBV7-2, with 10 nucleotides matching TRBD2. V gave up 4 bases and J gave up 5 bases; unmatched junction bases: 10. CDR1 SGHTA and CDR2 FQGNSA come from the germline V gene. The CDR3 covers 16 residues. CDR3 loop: CASSYPRSGRDETQYF. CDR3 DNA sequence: TGTGCCAGCAGCTACCCCAGGAGCGGGAGGGACGAGACCCAGTACTTC.

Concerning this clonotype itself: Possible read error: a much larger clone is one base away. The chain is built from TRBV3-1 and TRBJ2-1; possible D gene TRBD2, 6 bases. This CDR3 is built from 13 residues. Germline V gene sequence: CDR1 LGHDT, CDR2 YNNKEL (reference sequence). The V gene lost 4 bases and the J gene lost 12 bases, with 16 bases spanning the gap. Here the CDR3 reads CASSLGGAGGQFF. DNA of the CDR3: TGTGCCAGCAGCCTCGGAGGAGCGGGTGGGCAGTTCTTC.

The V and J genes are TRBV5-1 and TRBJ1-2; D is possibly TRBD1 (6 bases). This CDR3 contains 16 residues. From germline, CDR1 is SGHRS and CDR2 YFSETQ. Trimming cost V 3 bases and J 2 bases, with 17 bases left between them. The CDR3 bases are TGCGCCAGCAGCTCCTGGACGGGGGGCGCCAACTATGGCTACACCTTC. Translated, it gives CASSSWTGGANYGYTF. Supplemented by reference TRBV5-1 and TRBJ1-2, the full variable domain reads KAGVTQTPRYLIKTRGQQVTLSCSPISGHRSVSWYQQTPGQGLQFLFEYFSETQRNKGNFPGRFSGRQFSNSRSEMNVSTLELGDSALYLCASSSWTGGANYGYTFGSGTRLTVV.

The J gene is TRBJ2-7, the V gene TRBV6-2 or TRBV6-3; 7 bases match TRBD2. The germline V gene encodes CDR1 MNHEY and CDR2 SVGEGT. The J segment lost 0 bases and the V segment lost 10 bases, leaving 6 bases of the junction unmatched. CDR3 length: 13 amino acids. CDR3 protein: CATREASSYEQYF. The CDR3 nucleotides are TGTGCCACACGGGAGGCCTCCTCCTACGAGCAGTACTTC.

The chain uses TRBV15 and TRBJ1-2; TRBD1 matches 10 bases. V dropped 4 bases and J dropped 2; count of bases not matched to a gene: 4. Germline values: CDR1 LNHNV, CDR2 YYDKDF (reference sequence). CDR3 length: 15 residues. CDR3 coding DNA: TGTGCCACCAGCACCAGACAGGGGGCGAACTATGGCTACACCTTC. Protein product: CATSTRQGANYGYTF.

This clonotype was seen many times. CDR3: CASKPVPGLAGGRGETQYF. As DNA, the CDR3 is TGTGCCAGCAAGCCCGTACCGGGACTAGCGGGAGGCCGGGGAGAGACCCAGTACTTC. V is TRBV11-2 and J is TRBJ2-5; 15 nucleotides match TRBD2. Germline V gives CDR1 SGHAT, CDR2 FQNNGV. The V gene end was trimmed by 7 bases and the J gene end by 4 bases; junction bases not matched to a gene: 16. This CDR3 region has 19 residues. Combining the CDR3 with reference TRBV11-2 and TRBJ2-5 gives the whole variable domain EAGVAQSPRYKIIEKRQSVAFWCNPISGHATLYWYQQILGQGPKLLIQFQNNGVVDDSQLPKDRFSAERLKGVDSTLKIQPAKLEDSAVYLCASKPVPGLAGGRGETQYFGPGTRLLVL.

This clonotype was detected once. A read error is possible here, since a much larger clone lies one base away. The CDR3 region has the DNA TGTGCCTGGAGTCCCCTAGTGGGGCAAAACAATGAGCAGTTCTTC. Amino acids: CAWSPLVGQNNEQFF. The chain combines TRBV30 with TRBJ2-1; the D gene is possibly TRBD1 (5 bases). The CDR3 extends over 15 amino acids. Trimming pared 2 bases from V and 5 bases from J, leaving 16 bases between. The germline V gene encodes CDR1 GTSNPN and CDR2 SVGIG (reference sequence).

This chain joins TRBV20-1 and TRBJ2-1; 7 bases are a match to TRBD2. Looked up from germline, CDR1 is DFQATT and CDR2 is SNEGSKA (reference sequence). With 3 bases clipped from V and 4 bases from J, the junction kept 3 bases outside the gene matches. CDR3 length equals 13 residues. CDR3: CSARTSRYNEQFF. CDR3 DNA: TGCAGTGCTAGGACTAGCCGATACAATGAGCAGTTCTTC.

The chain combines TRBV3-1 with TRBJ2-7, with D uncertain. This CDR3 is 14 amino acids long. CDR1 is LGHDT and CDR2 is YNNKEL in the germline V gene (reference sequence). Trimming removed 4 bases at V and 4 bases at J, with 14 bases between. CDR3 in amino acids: CASSPYDTVYEQYF. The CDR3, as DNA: TGTGCCAGCAGCCCCTACGACACGGTTTACGAGCAGTACTTC.

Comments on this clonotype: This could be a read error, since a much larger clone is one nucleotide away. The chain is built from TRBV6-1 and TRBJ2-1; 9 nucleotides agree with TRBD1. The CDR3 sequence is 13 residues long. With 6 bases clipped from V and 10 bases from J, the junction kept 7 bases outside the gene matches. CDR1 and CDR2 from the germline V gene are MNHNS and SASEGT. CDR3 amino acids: CASREGQGDEQFF. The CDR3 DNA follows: TGTGCCAGCAGGGAGGGACAGGGTGACGAGCAGTTCTTC.

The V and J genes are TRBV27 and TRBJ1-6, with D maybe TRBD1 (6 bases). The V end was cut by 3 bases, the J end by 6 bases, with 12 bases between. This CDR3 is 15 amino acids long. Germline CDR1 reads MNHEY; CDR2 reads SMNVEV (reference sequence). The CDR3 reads CASSFKRTVNSPLHF. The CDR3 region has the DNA TGTGCCAGCAGTTTCAAGCGGACAGTTAATTCACCCCTCCACTTT.

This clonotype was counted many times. The CDR3 bases are TGTGCCAGCCGAGTAGGCGGGGAGCTGTTTTTT. It translates to CASRVGGELFF. The chain recombines TRBV11-2 with TRBJ2-2; no clear D. V was pared by 8 bases and J by 7 bases, with 8 bases between. Germline CDR1 SGHAT, CDR2 FQNNGV. The CDR3 runs 11 residues.

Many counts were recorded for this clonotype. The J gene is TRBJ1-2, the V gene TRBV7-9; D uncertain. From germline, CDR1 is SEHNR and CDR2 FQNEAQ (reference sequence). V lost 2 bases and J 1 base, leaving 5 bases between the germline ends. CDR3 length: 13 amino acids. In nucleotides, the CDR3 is TGTGCCAGCAGCTTAACGGTTAACTATGGCTACACCTTC. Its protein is CASSLTVNYGYTF.

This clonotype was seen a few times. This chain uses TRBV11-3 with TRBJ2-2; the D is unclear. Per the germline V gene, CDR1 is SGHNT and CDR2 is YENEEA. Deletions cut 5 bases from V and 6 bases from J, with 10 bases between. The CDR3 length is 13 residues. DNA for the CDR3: TGTGCCAGCAGCGCACACACTGCCGGGGAGCTGTTTTTT. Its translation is CASSAHTAGELFF. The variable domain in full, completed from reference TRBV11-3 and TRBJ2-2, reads EAGVVQSPRYKIIEKKQPVAFWCNPISGHNTLYWYLQNLGQGPELLIRYENEEAVDDSQLPKDRFSAERLKGVDSTLKIQPAELGDSAVYLCASSAHTAGELFFGEGSRLTVL.

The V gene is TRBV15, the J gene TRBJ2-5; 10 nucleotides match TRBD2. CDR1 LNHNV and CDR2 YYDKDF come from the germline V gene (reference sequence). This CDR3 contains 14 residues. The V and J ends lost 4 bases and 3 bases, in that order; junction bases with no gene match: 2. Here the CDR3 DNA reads TGTGCCACCAGCAAGAGCGGGAGGGAAGAGACCCAGTACTTC. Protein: CATSKSGREETQYF. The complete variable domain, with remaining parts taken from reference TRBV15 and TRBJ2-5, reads DAMVIQNPRYQVTQFGKPVTLSCSQTLNHNVMYWYQQKSSQAPKLLFHYYDKDFNNEADTPDNFQSRRPNTSFCFLDIRSPGLGDTAMYLCATSKSGREETQYFGPGTRLLVL.

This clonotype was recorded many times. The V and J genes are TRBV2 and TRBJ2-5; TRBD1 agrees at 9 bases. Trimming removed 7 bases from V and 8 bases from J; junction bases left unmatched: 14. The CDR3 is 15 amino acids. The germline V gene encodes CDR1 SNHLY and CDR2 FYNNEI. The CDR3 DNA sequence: TGTGCCAGCACAGGCACAGGGGGCACCATCGGAACCCAGTACTTC. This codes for CASTGTGGTIGTQYF.

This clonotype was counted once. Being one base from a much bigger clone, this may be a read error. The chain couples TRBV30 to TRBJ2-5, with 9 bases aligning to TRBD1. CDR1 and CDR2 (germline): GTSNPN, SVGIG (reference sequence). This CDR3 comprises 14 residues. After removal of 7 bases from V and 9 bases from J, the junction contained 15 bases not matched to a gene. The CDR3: CAFLAGTGREAQYF. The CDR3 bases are TGTGCCTTTCTTGCCGGGACAGGGAGGGAGGCCCAGTACTTC.

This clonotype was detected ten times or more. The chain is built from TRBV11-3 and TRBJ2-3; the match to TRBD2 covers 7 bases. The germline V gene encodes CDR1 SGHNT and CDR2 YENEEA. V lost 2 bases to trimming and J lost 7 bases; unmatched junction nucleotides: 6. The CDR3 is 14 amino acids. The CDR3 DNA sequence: TGTGCCAGCAGCTTATGGGGAGCGGGAAATACGCAGTATTTT. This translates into CASSLWGAGNTQYF. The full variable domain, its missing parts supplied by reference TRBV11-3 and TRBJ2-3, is EAGVVQSPRYKIIEKKQPVAFWCNPISGHNTLYWYLQNLGQGPELLIRYENEEAVDDSQLPKDRFSAERLKGVDSTLKIQPAELGDSAVYLCASSLWGAGNTQYFGPGTRLTVL.